This entry features one T cell receptor (beta chain) sequence. V lost 6 bases, J lost 4 bases, and 9 bases stayed unmatched. Germline V CDR1 and CDR2: LNHDA, SQIVND (reference sequence). This CDR3 region has 15 residues. This entry is derived from a study of control samples from healthy donors and cancer patients. Repertoires were generated with immunoSEQ multiplex PCR, while TCRdb's copy carries only in-frame clones and drops some. The table lists under 95,000 clones, approximately 80% of them singletons. Source material: blood. This receptor was taken from a man aged 50 to 59 in good health. The genes are TRBV19 and TRBJ1-5; the match to TRBD1 covers 7 bases. The CDR3 DNA reads as TGTGCCAGTAGCCCTGGGGCAGGGGGAAATCAGCCCCAGCATTTT. This codes for CASSPGAGGNQPQHF. Complete variable domain (other parts from reference TRBV19 and TRBJ1-5): DGGITQSPKYLFRKEGQNVTLSCEQNLNHDAMYWYRQDPGQGLRLIYYSQIVNDFQKGDIAEGYSVSREKKESFPLTVTSAQKNPTAFYLCASSPGAGGNQPQHFGDGTRLSIL.